The source of this T cell receptor (beta chain) is a study of patients and donors after allogeneic stem cell transplantation. The table lists this clonotype with a few counts. TCRdb itself ran the RT-PCR reads through MiXCR, one entry per CDR3 protein. The repertoire holds 400,000 to 450,000 distinct CDR3 sequences, with 16% as singletons. J gave up 7 bases and V 1 base, and 3 bases lay outside the gene matches. The germline CDR1 and CDR2 sequences are MGHRA and YSYEKL. There are 15 residues in the CDR3. The sequenced material came from blood, either unsorted or a sorted T cell fraction (not recorded which). This chain connects TRBV4-1 to TRBJ1-4; TRBD1 matches 10 bases. The receptor was derived from a human donor who was either an allogeneic HSCT recipient or a stem cell or donor lymphocyte infusion donor (not recorded which). It is not recorded whose cells these are; they may come from a transplant donor. CDR3 sequence: CASSQVTGGFEKLFF. The CDR3 DNA reads TGCGCCAGCAGCCAAGTGACAGGGGGCTTTGAAAAACTGTTTTTT.